This T cell receptor (beta chain) was sequenced in a study of blood T cells in healthy people across ages. Study outcomes and limitations: Older individuals had lower TCR beta diversity per million T cells (the decline was roughly linear). Diversity was higher, and naive CD4+ cells more numerous, in long-lived donors than in aged donors.

With a J-beta primer mix and a sample-barcoded 5' primer, a second PCR ran roughly 7 to 11 cycles. There were at least 2.5 million CDR3-containing paired-end reads obtained from each sample. MiXCR, applied by TCRdb to the 5' RACE reads, yields one record per CDR3 protein. The repertoire consists of around 1,700,000 distinct CDR3 sequences, with roughly 27% occurring once and the leading ten covering 7.7%. PBMCs, at least 7 million per sample, were isolated. Details on this clonotype: Its antigen remains unknown.

The CDR3 spans 14 residues. Trimming cost V 6 bases and J 11 bases; bases outside gene matches: 15. Looked up from germline, CDR1 is SGHTA and CDR2 is FQGNSA. The receptor comes from a woman aged 25 to 39 in good health. This sequence joins TRBV7-2 and TRBJ1-1, with 7 positions matching TRBD1. Sequencing was carried out using blood. The CDR3 protein is CASRAGLQGIGAFF. The CDR3 DNA sequence: TGTGCCAGCAGGGCAGGGTTACAGGGGATTGGGGCTTTCTTT.